A selection of T cell receptor beta chains follows, all from one sample in a study of T-cell memory formation after mild COVID-19. TCRdb reanalysed the 5' RACE reads using MiXCR and keeps one entry per CDR3 protein. The repertoire holds 300,000 to 400,000 distinct CDR3 sequences, with 15% to 20% as singletons. Sequenced: PBMCs or a T cell subset sorted from them (not recorded which). All receptors derive from a man younger than 30 who had mild COVID-19 (a few samples of this study predate the infection). Cell type and time point are not known. The CDR3 runs from the conserved cysteine through the conserved F or W. Fields, in order: V gene, D gene, J gene, clone size, CDR3 protein, CDR3 DNA. The D gene is left open where the match is weak. Clone size is shown for a subset of rows, as once, few, many or a class of expanded clone.

v_call: TRBV20-1; d_call: .; j_call: TRBJ1-2; clone_size: .; cdr3_aa: CSAMTGQANYGYTF; cdr3_nt: TGCAGTGCCATGACAGGACAAGCTAACTATGGCTACACCTTC
v_call: TRBV6-5; d_call: TRBD2; j_call: TRBJ2-1; clone_size: few; cdr3_aa: CASSYTHTSGGLSYEQFF; cdr3_nt: TGTGCCAGCAGTTACACACACACTAGCGGGGGTCTCTCTTATGAGCAGTTCTTC
v_call: TRBV20-1; d_call: .; j_call: TRBJ1-2; clone_size: .; cdr3_aa: CSATMPANYGYTF; cdr3_nt: TGCAGTGCTACCATGCCCGCTAACTATGGCTACACCTTC
v_call: TRBV5-4; d_call: .; j_call: TRBJ2-1; clone_size: many; cdr3_aa: CASSLTSSSYNEQFF; cdr3_nt: TGTGCCAGCAGCCTGACAAGTAGCTCCTACAATGAGCAGTTCTTC
v_call: TRBV5-1; d_call: TRBD2; j_call: TRBJ2-3; clone_size: few; cdr3_aa: CASSLPASGTTDTQYF; cdr3_nt: TGCGCCAGCAGCTTGCCGGCTAGCGGAACCACAGATACGCAGTATTTT
v_call: TRBV7-2; d_call: .; j_call: TRBJ2-7; clone_size: many; cdr3_aa: CASSFGPIDEQYF; cdr3_nt: TGTGCCAGCAGCTTCGGACCGATAGACGAGCAGTACTTC
v_call: TRBV4-2; d_call: .; j_call: TRBJ1-1; clone_size: many; cdr3_aa: CASSQDRLLNTEAFF; cdr3_nt: TGTGCCAGCAGCCAAGATCGCCTACTGAACACTGAAGCTTTCTTT
v_call: TRBV7-9; d_call: .; j_call: TRBJ1-1; clone_size: many; cdr3_aa: CASSFPPALKAFF; cdr3_nt: TGTGCCAGCAGCTTCCCCCCCGCCTTGAAAGCTTTCTTT
v_call: TRBV19; d_call: .; j_call: TRBJ2-3; clone_size: .; cdr3_aa: CASSIPRRGGTDTQYF; cdr3_nt: TGTGCCAGTAGTATTCCACGGCGGGGCGGCACAGATACGCAGTATTTT
v_call: TRBV5-1; d_call: TRBD2; j_call: TRBJ2-5; clone_size: .; cdr3_aa: CASSLTSGGAYQETQYF; cdr3_nt: TGCGCCAGCAGCCTGACTAGCGGGGGGGCCTACCAAGAGACCCAGTACTTC
v_call: TRBV7-6; d_call: TRBD2; j_call: TRBJ2-7; clone_size: .; cdr3_aa: CASSLGSSTGGAGEQYF; cdr3_nt: TGTGCCAGCAGCTTAGGGTCTTCGACGGGGGGAGCCGGCGAGCAGTACTTC
v_call: TRBV7-9; d_call: .; j_call: TRBJ1-1; clone_size: .; cdr3_aa: CASSLARGRHLNTEAFF; cdr3_nt: TGTGCCAGCAGCTTAGCGCGGGGGCGCCACCTGAACACTGAAGCTTTCTTT
v_call: TRBV7-2; d_call: .; j_call: TRBJ1-2; clone_size: .; cdr3_aa: CASSSGHGYGYTF; cdr3_nt: TGTGCCAGCAGTTCAGGACATGGCTATGGCTACACCTTC
v_call: TRBV7-9; d_call: TRBD1; j_call: TRBJ1-4; clone_size: once; cdr3_aa: CASSWVEGAGEKLFF; cdr3_nt: TGTGCCAGCAGCTGGGTTGAGGGGGCCGGGGAAAAACTGTTTTTT
v_call: TRBV5-1; d_call: TRBD2; j_call: TRBJ2-7; clone_size: many; cdr3_aa: CASSFAGTRSASEQYF; cdr3_nt: TGCGCCAGCAGCTTCGCCGGGACTAGGTCCGCCAGCGAGCAGTACTTC
v_call: TRBV5-1; d_call: .; j_call: TRBJ1-6; clone_size: few; cdr3_aa: CASSLAGRDNSPLHF; cdr3_nt: TGCGCCAGCAGCTTGGCCGGGAGGGATAATTCACCCCTCCACTTT
v_call: TRBV5-1; d_call: TRBD1; j_call: TRBJ1-1; clone_size: many; cdr3_aa: CASSINRGMDTEAFF; cdr3_nt: TGCGCCAGCAGCATAAACAGGGGGATGGACACTGAAGCTTTCTTT
v_call: TRBV5-1; d_call: TRBD1; j_call: TRBJ2-1; clone_size: .; cdr3_aa: CASSRDRAQSEQFF; cdr3_nt: TGCGCCAGCAGCCGGGACAGAGCCCAAAGTGAGCAGTTCTTC
v_call: TRBV4-3; d_call: TRBD2; j_call: TRBJ2-3; clone_size: many; cdr3_aa: CASSQESGARTDTQYF; cdr3_nt: TGCGCCAGCAGCCAAGAAAGCGGGGCCCGCACAGATACGCAGTATTTT
v_call: TRBV11-2; d_call: .; j_call: TRBJ2-1; clone_size: .; cdr3_aa: CASSLRGGADEQFF; cdr3_nt: TGTGCCAGCAGCTTAAGGGGCGGGGCGGATGAGCAGTTCTTC
v_call: TRBV7-9; d_call: .; j_call: TRBJ1-1; clone_size: .; cdr3_aa: CASSLAPGTLRGEAFF; cdr3_nt: TGTGCCAGCAGCTTAGCCCCCGGGACCCTAAGGGGTGAAGCTTTCTTT
v_call: TRBV5-5; d_call: .; j_call: TRBJ2-7; clone_size: few; cdr3_aa: CASSLRLVGAYEQYF; cdr3_nt: TGTGCCAGCAGCTTGCGGTTAGTAGGGGCCTACGAGCAGTACTTC
v_call: TRBV12-3/TRBV12-4; d_call: .; j_call: TRBJ1-6; clone_size: few; cdr3_aa: CASSPFEGAPLHF; cdr3_nt: TGTGCCAGCAGCCCGTTCGAGGGGGCACCCCTCCACTTT
v_call: TRBV28; d_call: .; j_call: TRBJ2-7; clone_size: .; cdr3_aa: CASSFPGRGAREQYF; cdr3_nt: TGTGCCAGCAGCTTTCCCGGACGGGGGGCTCGCGAGCAGTACTTC
v_call: TRBV15; d_call: .; j_call: TRBJ2-5; clone_size: .; cdr3_aa: CATSVSRTAGSKAQYF; cdr3_nt: TGTGCCACCAGCGTATCCCGGACAGCAGGTTCGAAAGCCCAGTACTTC
v_call: TRBV12-3/TRBV12-4; d_call: .; j_call: TRBJ2-5; clone_size: few; cdr3_aa: CASSLPLLRGQETQYF; cdr3_nt: TGTGCCAGCAGTCTCCCGCTCCTGCGCGGGCAAGAGACCCAGTACTTC
v_call: TRBV30; d_call: TRBD1; j_call: TRBJ1-5; clone_size: few; cdr3_aa: CAWGRDRGYQPQHF; cdr3_nt: TGTGCCTGGGGGCGGGACAGGGGGTATCAGCCCCAGCATTTT
v_call: TRBV5-1; d_call: TRBD1; j_call: TRBJ2-5; clone_size: few; cdr3_aa: CASRPTGTETQYF; cdr3_nt: TGCGCCAGCAGACCGACAGGGACAGAGACCCAGTACTTC
v_call: TRBV7-2; d_call: TRBD1; j_call: TRBJ1-2; clone_size: few; cdr3_aa: CASSLVVGQGVGYTF; cdr3_nt: TGTGCCAGCAGCTTAGTAGTGGGACAGGGAGTTGGCTACACCTTC
v_call: TRBV7-2; d_call: .; j_call: TRBJ1-4; clone_size: many; cdr3_aa: CASSPSQARGEKLFF; cdr3_nt: TGTGCCAGCAGCCCCTCACAGGCTCGGGGGGAAAAACTGTTTTTT
v_call: TRBV7-4; d_call: .; j_call: TRBJ1-5; clone_size: .; cdr3_aa: CASSPGVGGASNQPQHF; cdr3_nt: TGTGCCAGCAGCCCGGGGGTGGGAGGGGCCAGCAATCAGCCCCAGCATTTT
v_call: TRBV7-2; d_call: .; j_call: TRBJ2-5; clone_size: .; cdr3_aa: CASSSSQETQYF; cdr3_nt: TGTGCCAGCAGCTCCTCGCAAGAGACCCAGTACTTC
v_call: TRBV18; d_call: .; j_call: TRBJ2-1; clone_size: few; cdr3_aa: CASSPQDAKGNEQFF; cdr3_nt: TGTGCCAGCTCACCCCAGGACGCGAAAGGCAATGAGCAGTTCTTC
v_call: TRBV11-2; d_call: TRBD2; j_call: TRBJ2-2; clone_size: few; cdr3_aa: CASSPAGPNTGELFF; cdr3_nt: TGTGCCAGCAGCCCAGCGGGGCCGAACACCGGGGAGCTGTTTTTT
v_call: TRBV20-1; d_call: .; j_call: TRBJ2-1; clone_size: few; cdr3_aa: CSAGTYNEQFF; cdr3_nt: TGCAGTGCTGGAACCTACAATGAGCAGTTCTTC
v_call: TRBV6-5; d_call: TRBD2; j_call: TRBJ2-5; clone_size: few; cdr3_aa: CASRGAGARVETQYF; cdr3_nt: TGTGCCAGCAGGGGAGCGGGGGCGCGGGTGGAGACCCAGTACTTC
v_call: TRBV6-5; d_call: .; j_call: TRBJ2-1; clone_size: .; cdr3_aa: CASSYSSAGSIHEQFF; cdr3_nt: TGTGCCAGCAGTTACTCGAGTGCGGGGTCCATTCATGAGCAGTTCTTC
v_call: TRBV18; d_call: TRBD1; j_call: TRBJ2-2; clone_size: .; cdr3_aa: CASSHTGTGKIGELFF; cdr3_nt: TGTGCCAGCTCACATACCGGGACAGGGAAGATCGGGGAGCTGTTTTTT
v_call: TRBV4-2; d_call: .; j_call: TRBJ2-7; clone_size: many; cdr3_aa: CASSQEGAYRSSYEQYF; cdr3_nt: TGTGCCAGCAGCCAAGAAGGTGCCTACCGAAGCTCCTACGAGCAGTACTTC
v_call: TRBV7-3; d_call: TRBD2; j_call: TRBJ2-1; clone_size: .; cdr3_aa: CASSLIAGIYNEQFF; cdr3_nt: TGTGCCAGCAGCTTAATAGCGGGGATCTACAATGAGCAGTTCTTC
v_call: TRBV20-1; d_call: .; j_call: TRBJ1-1; clone_size: few; cdr3_aa: CSARRMNTEAFF; cdr3_nt: TGCAGTGCTAGGCGGATGAACACTGAAGCTTTCTTT
v_call: TRBV7-2; d_call: .; j_call: TRBJ2-5; clone_size: .; cdr3_aa: CASSFMGQETQYF; cdr3_nt: TGTGCCAGCAGCTTTATGGGGCAAGAGACCCAGTACTTC
v_call: TRBV20-1; d_call: .; j_call: TRBJ2-2; clone_size: .; cdr3_aa: CSASHPVRAGELFF; cdr3_nt: TGCAGTGCTAGTCACCCCGTGCGGGCCGGGGAGCTGTTTTTT
v_call: TRBV7-2; d_call: .; j_call: TRBJ2-5; clone_size: .; cdr3_aa: CASSLVATSIQTQYF; cdr3_nt: TGTGCCAGCAGCCTAGTGGCAACTAGCATCCAGACCCAGTACTTC
v_call: TRBV20-1; d_call: .; j_call: TRBJ1-1; clone_size: .; cdr3_aa: CSASWANTEAFF; cdr3_nt: TGCAGTGCTAGTTGGGCGAACACTGAAGCTTTCTTT
v_call: TRBV7-3; d_call: .; j_call: TRBJ2-1; clone_size: .; cdr3_aa: CASSQDWGTSSYNEQFF; cdr3_nt: TGTGCCAGCAGCCAAGACTGGGGAACGAGCTCCTACAATGAGCAGTTCTTC
v_call: TRBV9; d_call: .; j_call: TRBJ2-2; clone_size: .; cdr3_aa: CASGNTYGGTGELFF; cdr3_nt: TGTGCCAGCGGGAACACGTATGGAGGCACCGGGGAGCTGTTTTTT
v_call: TRBV5-1; d_call: .; j_call: TRBJ2-3; clone_size: few; cdr3_aa: CASSLAGRVQYF; cdr3_nt: TGCGCCAGCAGCTTGGCGGGACGGGTGCAGTATTTT
v_call: TRBV5-1; d_call: .; j_call: TRBJ2-3; clone_size: .; cdr3_aa: CASSSTGASDTQYF; cdr3_nt: TGCGCCAGCAGCTCGACGGGAGCTTCGGATACGCAGTATTTT
v_call: TRBV25-1; d_call: .; j_call: TRBJ2-3; clone_size: .; cdr3_aa: CASSTADTQYF; cdr3_nt: TGTGCCAGCAGCACCGCAGATACGCAGTATTTT
v_call: TRBV4-1; d_call: TRBD2; j_call: TRBJ2-3; clone_size: many; cdr3_aa: CASSQYYVGTSGGSYTQYF; cdr3_nt: TGCGCCAGCAGCCAATACTATGTCGGGACTAGCGGGGGGTCTTATACGCAGTATTTT
v_call: TRBV5-1; d_call: TRBD1; j_call: TRBJ1-4; clone_size: few; cdr3_aa: CASSDGQGRGKLFF; cdr3_nt: TGCGCCAGCAGCGACGGACAGGGACGGGGGAAACTGTTTTTT
v_call: TRBV27; d_call: .; j_call: TRBJ2-5; clone_size: few; cdr3_aa: CASSPNGGGVTQYF; cdr3_nt: TGTGCCAGCAGCCCGAACGGGGGCGGAGTGACCCAGTACTTC
v_call: TRBV12-3/TRBV12-4; d_call: .; j_call: TRBJ2-4; clone_size: few; cdr3_aa: CASSPSSNIQYF; cdr3_nt: TGTGCCAGCAGCCCGAGTTCAAACATTCAGTACTTC